This T cell receptor beta chain was recovered during a study of blood T cells in healthy people across ages. The CDR3 length is 12 residues. Trimming removed 0 bases at V and 8 bases at J, with 7 bases between. Germline V gene data show CDR1 as ENHRY and CDR2 as SYGVKD. This clonotype showed up just a few times. What it binds is not known. Findings and limits, study-wide: The lack of PBMC sorting stopped any conclusive naive versus antigen-experienced comparison.

A second PCR, run for about 6 to 12 cycles, used a sample-barcoded 5' primer plus a J-beta primer mix. MiXCR, applied by TCRdb to the 5' RACE reads, yields one record per CDR3 protein. Altogether some 1.5 million distinct CDR3 sequences are present, roughly 27% being singletons, with the ten largest covering 7.7%. V usage is TRBV10-3 and J usage is TRBJ1-2; unclear D gene. This TCR came from a woman in her twenties or thirties in good health. The specimen was blood. The CDR3 is CAISESGWGYTF. Here the CDR3 DNA reads TGTGCCATCAGTGAGTCGGGGTGGGGCTACACCTTC.